The entry below gives a single TCR beta chain sequence along with its context. The data stem from a study of blood T cell repertoires in COVID-19. This study enrolled people aged 18 to 89 from 20 to 25 US geographic areas. Participants' reported clinical history set cohort assignment. Resolution of symptoms, clearance, or two negative PCRs was present in recovered Cohort 3 donors. Deletions cut 7 bases from V and 5 bases from J, with 8 bases between. CDR3 length: 11 amino acids. Per the germline V gene, CDR1 is DFQATT and CDR2 is SNEGSKA (reference sequence). As originally analysed: The assay estimated nucleated cells by amplifying reference gene primers. The assay was immunoSEQ multiplex PCR, and TCRdb's table has in-frame clones only and misses some. That table furnishes V, J and clone size, whereas the DNA furnished D and trimming. The repertoire holds over 300,000 clones, with approximately 91% as singletons.

Material: PBMCs or T cells enriched from blood (not recorded which). This sequence joins TRBV20-1 and TRBJ1-4; D not resolved. This TCR was recovered from a middle-aged woman who had recovered from COVID-19. In nucleotides, the CDR3 is TGCAGTGTGGGGAGCAATGAAAAACTGTTTTTT. The encoded protein is CSVGSNEKLFF.